This entry concerns a single T cell receptor beta chain. A few counts support this clone. No cognate antigen has been identified for it. The input lacks base qualities; no much larger clone sits a single base away. Whole blood was collected in K2EDTA tubes by collaborating institutions according to the institutions' own protocols. For TCRbeta analysis, collaborators shipped samples in one of three forms: frozen whole blood, isolated PBMCs, or DNA extracted from either of those sample types. This specimen comes from a study of blood T cell repertoires in COVID-19 (dated by TCRdb to about 2020). Looking at the study overall: Samples covering the acute and convalescent phases of COVID-19 were provided by collaborators in the United States, Italy and Spain. The material from the prospective study consisted of cDNA or gDNA derived from T cells, B-cell-depleted T cells, or PBMCs. The repertoires were made available in a free public database intended to serve as a resource for research on the immune response to SARS-CoV-2. The samples were drawn from two sources: the first 160 participants of the ongoing ImmuneRACE study, and 1,254 subjects contributed by 6 global collaborators. HLA class I and class II types, where available, came from metadata supplied by the sample provider rather than from assay-based typing. Sample metadata almost always included a de-identified subject ID, COVID-19 status, age in years and sex. The dataset comprised deeply sampled blood TCRbeta repertoires from subjects exposed to, actively infected with, or recovered from COVID-19.

TCRbeta CDR3 regions were amplified from genomic DNA using the immunoSEQ Assay, a bias-controlled multiplex PCR. For the original study's pipeline: Nucleated cell counts per sample were estimated from amplification of reference gene primers within the assay. To quantify the absolute abundance of each unique TCRbeta CDR3 rearrangement, sequence reads were collapsed and filtered. Productive Simpson clonality was computed per sample as the square root of Simpson's diversity index over productive rearrangements. TCRdb re-hosts the immuneACCESS table, in-frame sequences only. Its copies lack some clones; in the studies checked, an unresolved V gene accounts for under half of them, and the cause for the rest is not known. V, J and clone size derive from that table, while D and trimming were established from the DNA sequence. In all, the sample holds 130,000 or so clones, and approximately 83% of those were seen once. 3% of the sample is held by the ten biggest clonotypes.

Beyond this particular receptor, the publication reports: The amount of clinical and demographic metadata varied by source and participant and was provided uncurated.

Specimen: peripheral blood. The clonotype was recovered from a woman over 75 with acute or convalescent COVID-19.

The encoded CDR3 is CASSHLQGIFEQYF. The nucleotides read TGTGCCAGCAGCCATCTACAGGGTATCTTCGAGCAGTACTTC. The chain is assembled from TRBV7-9 and TRBJ2-7, and TRBD1 may be the D gene, going by 6 matching bases. Inclusive of the bounding cysteine and phenylalanine, the CDR3 is 14 residues long. Solely the CDR3 DNA is kept, with 42 bases framed from the first base. V drops 5 bases and J drops 6 bases, leaving 17 bases in between. The CDR1 and CDR2 encoded by the germline V gene (reference sequence) are SEHNR and FQNEAQ.